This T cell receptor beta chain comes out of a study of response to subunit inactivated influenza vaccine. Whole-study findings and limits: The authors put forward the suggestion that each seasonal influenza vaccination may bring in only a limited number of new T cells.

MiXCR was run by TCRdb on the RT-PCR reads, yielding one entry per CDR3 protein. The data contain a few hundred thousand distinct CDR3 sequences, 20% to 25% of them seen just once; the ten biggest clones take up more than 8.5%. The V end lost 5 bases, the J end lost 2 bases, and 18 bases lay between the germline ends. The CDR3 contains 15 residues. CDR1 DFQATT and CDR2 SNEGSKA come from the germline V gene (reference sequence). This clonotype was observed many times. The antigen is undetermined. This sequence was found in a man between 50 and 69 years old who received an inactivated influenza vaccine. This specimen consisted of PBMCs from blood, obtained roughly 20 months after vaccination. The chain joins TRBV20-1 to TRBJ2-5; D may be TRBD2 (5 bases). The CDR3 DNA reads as TGCAGTGCTCTCTCTGAGGGAGTCCAGCAAGAGACCCAGTACTTC. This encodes CSALSEGVQQETQYF.